Presented here are 6 T cell receptor beta chains from one specimen sequenced in a study of cytomegalovirus exposure and HLA in healthy donors. Clones were sequenced by immunoSEQ multiplex PCR, and TCRdb holds only the in-frame ones, with some missing. The sample holds under 200,000 clones, 95% to 97% seen once. The sample consisted of PBMCs. The receptors shown here come from a woman aged 18-35 years in good health and CMV-seronegative.

V is TRBV19 and J is TRBJ2-1; 7 nucleotides align to TRBD1. Trimming at V came to 2 bases and at J to 6 bases, leaving 4 bases not matched to a gene. The CDR3 has 14 residues. The V gene's germline CDR1 is LNHDA and CDR2 SQIVND (reference sequence). The CDR3 sequence is CASSINRGINEQFF. The CDR3 DNA is TGTGCCAGTAGTATAAACAGGGGCATCAATGAGCAGTTCTTC.

The rearrangement uses TRBV7-9 and TRBJ1-2; tentative D call: TRBD1 (6 bases). In germline, CDR1 is SEHNR, CDR2 FQNEAQ (reference sequence). Trimming cost V 5 bases and J 7 bases, with 20 bases left between them. The CDR3 length is 15 residues. CDR3 bases: TGTGCCAGCAGCCTTCTAACAGGGTACGAGTTTGGCTACACCTTC. It specifies CASSLLTGYEFGYTF. The complete variable domain, with remaining parts taken from reference TRBV7-9 and TRBJ1-2, reads DTGVSQNPRHKITKRGQNVTFRCDPISEHNRLYWYRQTLGQGPEFLTYFQNEAQLEKSRLLSDRFSAERPKGSFSTLEIQRTEQGDSAMYLCASSLLTGYEFGYTFGSGTRLTVV.

V and J are TRBV14 and TRBJ2-5; TRBD1 agrees at 8 bases. The CDR3 has 15 residues. Germline CDR1 reads SGHDN; CDR2 reads FVKESK. J gave up 5 bases and V 1 base, and 6 bases lay outside the gene matches. For the CDR3, the DNA is TGTGCCAGCAGCCAAGGGGGACAGGCATTGGAGACCCAGTACTTC. Residues: CASSQGGQALETQYF.

This clone was detected only once. The chain recombines TRBV6-5 with TRBJ1-1; maybe TRBD1 (5 bases). The germline V gene has CDR1 MNHEY and CDR2 SVGAGI. V dropped 0 bases and J dropped 0 bases, with 11 bases sitting between them. The CDR3 runs 16 residues. CDR3 amino acids: CASSYSLKQVNTEAFF. The CDR3 nucleotides read TGTGCCAGCAGTTACTCGCTAAAACAGGTGAACACTGAAGCTTTCTTT.

CDR3 protein: CASRFRLGNTIYF. The CDR3 nucleotides read TGTGCCAGCAGATTTAGACTTGGAAACACCATATATTTT. The chain is built from TRBV6-5 and TRBJ1-3; no clear D. Germline lookup yields CDR1 MNHEY and CDR2 SVGAGI. Trimming left V 6 bases short and J 3 bases short, with 9 bases between. There are 13 residues in the CDR3.

For this clone: Mismatch with germline at one junction end may stem from a read error. DNA of the CDR3: TGTGCTAGCAGCTTATCTAGCGGGGGGTTCAATGAGCAGTTCTTC. This sequence encodes CASSLSSGGFNEQFF. This chain uses TRBV7-7 with TRBJ2-1, with 11 bases aligning to TRBD2. Per the germline V gene, CDR1 is SSHAT and CDR2 is FNYEAQ (reference sequence). The CDR3 contains 15 residues.